These 19 T cell receptor beta chains were all obtained from the same sample, sequenced in a study of beta chain features in type 1 diabetes. Since all of the isolated RNA was reverse transcribed, expressed TCRB transcripts were what got sequenced. Sequenced by immunoSEQ multiplex PCR; TCRdb stores in-frame clones only, minus some. The sample has some 400,000 clones; about 14% are singletons. Source material: naive CD4+ T cells from blood. The receptors shown here come from a woman between 18 and 30 years old in good health.

This clone was seen a few times. The V and J genes are TRBV6-4 and TRBJ2-3; D gene unclear. Per germline, CDR1 MRHNA and CDR2 SNTAGT. This CDR3 is 16 amino acids long. Trimming took off 0 bases at V and 0 bases at J, with 10 bases between the two ends. The CDR3 region has the DNA TGTGCCAGCAGTGACTCGAGTTTCGCTAGCACAGATACGCAGTATTTT. Its translation: CASSDSSFASTDTQYF.

The chain employs TRBV5-8 and TRBJ2-5; 13 bases are shared with TRBD2. The germline CDR1 and CDR2 sequences are SGHTS and YDEGEE. The CDR3 loop spans 15 amino acids. The V and J ends lost 4 bases and 5 bases, in that order; junction bases with no gene match: 5. The CDR3 bases are TGTGCCAGCAGCCGACTAGCGGGAGGTCGGGAGACCCAGTACTTC. Its translation: CASSRLAGGRETQYF.

The V call is TRBV7-2, the J call TRBJ1-1; D is possibly TRBD1 (5 bases). CDR1 and CDR2 (germline): SGHTA, FQGNSA. With 0 bases removed from V and 0 bases from J, the gap between germline ends came to 14 bases. There are 17 residues in the CDR3. The CDR3 DNA is TGTGCCAGCAGCTTAGCTTGGGCAGGGCGGATGAACACTGAAGCTTTCTTT. Encoded protein: CASSLAWAGRMNTEAFF.

This clone was observed a few times. The chain employs TRBV19 and TRBJ1-1; unclear D gene. This CDR3 region has 13 residues. V was shortened by 4 bases and J by 5 bases, with 11 bases between the two germline ends. The germline CDR1 and CDR2 sequences are LNHDA and SQIVND (reference sequence). CDR3 DNA: TGTGCCAGTAGTAAACGGGAGTTTACTGAAGCTTTCTTT. It encodes CASSKREFTEAFF.

This chain uses TRBV25-1 with TRBJ2-5; D gene unclear. The CDR3 covers 14 residues. Germline assignment: CDR1 MGHDK and CDR2 SYGVNS. Trimming cost V 8 bases and J 3 bases, with 16 bases left between them. CDR3 region: CASGPMGVEETQYF. In nucleotides, the CDR3 is TGTGCCAGCGGCCCCATGGGCGTAGAAGAGACCCAGTACTTC.

This clone appeared a few times. This chain links TRBV28 with TRBJ2-1; TRBD2 matches 16 bases. With 6 bases clipped from V and 11 bases from J, the junction kept 10 bases outside the gene matches. Looked up from germline, CDR1 is MDHEN and CDR2 is SYDVKM. The CDR3 is made up of 16 amino acids. CDR3 sequence reads: CASSLGTSGRDYKQFF. As DNA, the CDR3 is TGTGCCAGCAGCCTGGGGACTAGCGGGAGGGATTATAAGCAGTTCTTC.

This clone was counted a few times. The rearrangement uses TRBV9 and TRBJ2-7; 8 nucleotides agree with TRBD2. The V gene end was trimmed by 0 bases and the J gene end by 3 bases; junction bases not matched to a gene: 5. This CDR3 contains 15 residues. Germline V lookup: CDR1 SGDLS, CDR2 YYNGEE. The CDR3 nucleotides are TGTGCCAGCAGCGTAGACCTAGCGGGCCGCTACGAGCAGTACTTC. Amino acids: CASSVDLAGRYEQYF.

The chain has TRBV2 and TRBJ2-7; 7 bases agree with TRBD1. The CDR3 has 14 residues. The germline gives CDR1 SNHLY, CDR2 FYNNEI. Trimming at V came to 5 bases and at J to 2 bases, leaving 6 bases not matched to a gene. CDR3 loop: CASSPDRQTYEQYF. The CDR3 DNA follows: TGTGCCAGCAGTCCGGACAGGCAAACCTACGAGCAGTACTTC.

The V gene is TRBV19, the J gene TRBJ1-5; weak D call: TRBD1 (5 bases). The CDR3 extends over 13 amino acids. Germline V gene sequence: CDR1 LNHDA, CDR2 SQIVND (reference sequence). V dropped 8 bases and J dropped 4 bases, with 12 bases sitting between them. This chain's CDR3 is CASQGSTNQPQHF. In DNA, the CDR3 is TGTGCCAGTCAGGGCTCCACTAATCAGCCCCAGCATTTT.

V gene TRBV29-1 combines with J gene TRBJ2-1; 10 nucleotides align to TRBD2. Germline V gives CDR1 SQVTM, CDR2 ANQGSEA. V shed 7 bases and J 6 bases; nucleotides not matched to a gene: 9. This CDR3 region has 14 residues. The CDR3 bases are TGCAGCGCCACTAGCGGGATGGGGATCAATGAGCAGTTCTTC. It codes for CSATSGMGINEQFF.

The sample holds a few counts of this clone. V gene TRBV5-4 combines with J gene TRBJ2-7, with 10 nucleotides matching TRBD2. CDR1 SGHNT and CDR2 YYREEE come from the germline V gene (reference sequence). Germline trimming cut 5 bases from V and 2 bases from J; bases unmatched to any gene: 10. The CDR3 is 16 residues long. Here the CDR3 reads CASRYAVSGRPYEQYF. For the CDR3, the DNA is TGTGCCAGCAGATATGCTGTTAGCGGGAGGCCCTACGAGCAGTACTTC. The full variable domain, completed using reference TRBV5-4 and TRBJ2-7, is ETGVTQSPTHLIKTRGQQVTLRCSSQSGHNTVSWYQQALGQGPQFIFQYYREEENGRGNFPPRFSGLQFPNYSSELNVNALELDDSALYLCASRYAVSGRPYEQYFGPGTRLTVT.

There are a few counts of this clone. The chain is built from TRBV5-1 and TRBJ1-1; D is perhaps TRBD1 (5 bases). There are 12 residues in the CDR3. Germline CDR1 SGHRS, CDR2 YFSETQ. Trimming took 0 bases from V and 7 from J, leaving 7 bases between them. The CDR3 region is CASSLDRNEAFF. CDR3 in DNA: TGCGCCAGCAGCTTGGACAGGAATGAAGCTTTCTTT.

This rearrangement joins TRBV28 to TRBJ2-7; TRBD2 matches 13 bases. The germline gives CDR1 MDHEN, CDR2 SYDVKM. Trimming removed 5 bases from V and 0 bases from J; junction bases left unmatched: 4. The CDR3 totals 16 residues. CDR3 region: CASSIGTSGNSYEQYF. Written as DNA, the CDR3 is TGTGCCAGCAGTATCGGGACTAGCGGGAACTCCTACGAGCAGTACTTC.

This clone has only a few counts. The genes are TRBV28 and TRBJ2-1; 8 nucleotides align to TRBD1. The CDR3 is 14 amino acids. Germline V CDR1 and CDR2: MDHEN, SYDVKM. V shed 6 bases, J shed 9 bases, and the junction held 10 bases outside the gene matches. CDR3 loop: CASSRMSTGAEQFF. The CDR3 coding sequence is TGTGCCAGCAGCCGGATGTCGACAGGGGCTGAGCAGTTCTTC.

This clone has just a few counts. The gene calls are TRBV11-2 and TRBJ2-1; no definite D call. The V gene lost 5 bases and the J gene lost 4 bases, with 15 bases spanning the gap. The CDR3 is made up of 15 amino acids. Germline V gene data show CDR1 as SGHAT and CDR2 as FQNNGV. The CDR3 loop is CASSPVQRIYNEQFF. Here the CDR3 DNA reads TGTGCCAGCAGCCCTGTGCAGCGCATATACAATGAGCAGTTCTTC.

This clone showed up just a few times. The rearrangement links TRBV7-9 to TRBJ2-7; a weak D match, TRBD2 (5 bases). The CDR3 spans 13 residues. Germline lookup yields CDR1 SEHNR and CDR2 FQNEAQ (reference sequence). Trimming cost V 0 bases and J 7 bases, with 10 bases left between them. CDR3 sequence (DNA): TGTGCCAGCAGCTTAGCGCGGGCCTTTGAGCAGTACTTC. This codes for CASSLARAFEQYF.

On this clone itself: Other DNA sequences within the sample encode an identical CDR3. This sequence joins TRBV5-1 and TRBJ1-2; 7 nucleotides line up with TRBD1. J was trimmed by 1 base and V by 4 bases; bases with no gene match: 1. Germline CDR1 reads SGHRS; CDR2 reads YFSETQ. This CDR3 is built from 13 residues. CDR3 region: CASSRDSNYGYTF. As DNA, the CDR3 is TGCGCCAGCAGCCGGGACAGTAACTATGGCTACACCTTC.

This clone was counted between two and nine times. The chain carries TRBV7-2 and TRBJ1-5; no clear D. This CDR3 spans 11 amino acids. Looked up from germline, CDR1 is SGHTA and CDR2 is FQGNSA. V was pared by 11 bases and J by 7 bases, with 12 bases between. The CDR3 here is CAGKTWQPQHF. CDR3 nucleotide sequence: TGTGCCGGCAAGACTTGGCAGCCCCAGCATTTT.

This clone was seen only a few times. V is TRBV30 and J is TRBJ1-5; a weak D match, TRBD1 (5 bases). Germline V gene sequence: CDR1 GTSNPN, CDR2 SVGIG (reference sequence). This CDR3 is 13 amino acids long. The V gene lost 3 bases and the J gene lost 7 bases, with 13 bases spanning the gap. In DNA, the CDR3 is TGTGCCTGGAGCGACCAGGGTGGACAGCCCCAGCATTTT. It specifies CAWSDQGGQPQHF.